The 17 T cell receptor beta chains given below trace back to one sample, sequenced in a study of Graves' ophthalmopathy and Graves' hyperthyroidism. Researchers took RNA transcripts and amplified TCR beta CDR3 regions from them. Second-round multiplex PCR came after a first-round RT-PCR that employed HTBI primers. MiXCR, run by TCRdb on the multiplex PCR reads, gives a single entry per CDR3 protein. Of 220,000 or so distinct CDR3 sequences listed, 20% to 25% are singletons. The sequenced sample consisted of peripheral blood. These receptors originate from a woman between 50 and 59 years old with Graves' ophthalmopathy.

The sample holds many counts of this clonotype. J is TRBJ1-5 and V is TRBV6-1; D perhaps matches TRBD1 (6 bases). Germline assignment: CDR1 MNHNS and CDR2 SASEGT. The V end was cut by 6 bases, the J end by 9 bases, with 12 bases between. This CDR3 region has 12 residues. Here the CDR3 reads CASRVGARPQHF. The CDR3, as DNA: TGTGCCAGCAGGGTGGGGGCAAGGCCCCAGCATTTT.

This sequence joins TRBV12-3 or TRBV12-4 and TRBJ1-6, with 12 positions matching TRBD1. The CDR3 runs 15 residues. V gave up 7 bases and J gave up 13 bases; unmatched junction bases: 11. DNA of the CDR3: TGTGCCAGCACTCCCCCCGGGACAGGGGGCGCCCCCCTCCACTTT. Amino acid sequence: CASTPPGTGGAPLHF.

At least ten counts were recorded for this clonotype. V and J are TRBV20-1 and TRBJ2-7, with 7 bases matching TRBD1. V gave up 5 bases and J gave up 2 bases; unmatched junction bases: 12. CDR3 length equals 15 residues. Germline loops: CDR1 DFQATT, CDR2 SNEGSKA (reference sequence). Written as DNA, the CDR3 is TGCAGTGCTTCTCCCCCGGGACAGATCACCTACGAGCAGTACTTC. Its translation: CSASPPGQITYEQYF.

A remark on this clonotype: One end of the junction is discordant with germline, which a read error may explain. V usage is TRBV5-1 and J usage is TRBJ2-2; 11 nucleotides match TRBD2. Per the germline V gene, CDR1 is SGHRS and CDR2 is YFSETQ. The CDR3 runs to 14 residues. The CDR3 reads CASSSGLAEHRGAF. The DNA for the CDR3 is TGCGCCAGCAGCTCGGGACTAGCGGAACACCGGGGAGCTTTC. Together with reference TRBV5-1 and TRBJ2-2, the CDR3 gives the full variable domain: KAGVTQTPRYLIKTRGQQVTLSCSPISGHRSVSWYQQTPGQGLQFLFEYFSETQRNKGNFPGRFSGRQFSNSRSEMNVSTLELGDSALYLCASSSGLAEHRGAFGEGSRLTVL.

This clonotype was detected ten times or more. V usage is TRBV18 and J usage is TRBJ1-5, with 8 bases matching TRBD1. Germline CDR1 is KGHSH and CDR2 is LQKENI. The V segment lost 4 bases and the J segment 5 bases; nucleotides outside the gene matches: 13. There are 17 residues in the CDR3. The CDR3 nucleotides are TGTGCCAGCTCACAGGTACAGGGGGTCGGGATCCATCAGCCCCAGCATTTT. This sequence encodes CASSQVQGVGIHQPQHF. The full variable domain, in which reference TRBV18 and TRBJ1-5 provide the parts outside the CDR3, is NAGVMQNPRHLVRRRGQEARLRCSPMKGHSHVYWYRQLPEEGLKFMVYLQKENIIDESGMPKERFSAEFPKEGPSILRIQQVVRGDSAAYFCASSQVQGVGIHQPQHFGDGTRLSIL.

At least ten counts were recorded for this clonotype. The chain recombines TRBV11-2 with TRBJ1-2, with unresolved D. Germline CDR1 and CDR2: SGHAT and FQNNGV. The ends were cut back, 3 bases at V and 5 bases at J, with 13 bases in the middle. The CDR3 spans 14 residues. CDR3: CASSFGPVAYGYTF. The CDR3 DNA sequence: TGTGCCAGCAGCTTCGGACCTGTTGCGTATGGCTACACCTTC.

The table lists this clonotype with many counts. This chain joins TRBV12-3 or TRBV12-4 and TRBJ2-7; D ambiguous. V shed 1 base and J shed 2 bases, with 6 bases lying between them. This CDR3 comprises 13 residues. In nucleotides, the CDR3 is TGTGCCAGCAGTTTAGGGATGGCCTACGAGCAGTACTTC. Its protein is CASSLGMAYEQYF.

This clonotype was seen at least ten times. The chain uses TRBV24-1 and TRBJ2-2; 7 positions match TRBD1. Per germline, CDR1 KGHDR and CDR2 SFDVKD. The V and J ends lost 4 bases and 6 bases, in that order; junction bases with no gene match: 7. The length of the CDR3 is 15 residues. The CDR3 protein is CATSDRDSTAGELFF. DNA for the CDR3: TGTGCCACCAGTGACCGGGACAGTACGGCCGGGGAGCTGTTTTTT.

As concerns this clonotype: This may arise from a read error, as a much more abundant clone is one base away. The rearrangement links TRBV5-1 to TRBJ1-5; D ambiguous. The CDR3 contains 15 residues. CDR1 is SGHRS and CDR2 is YFSETQ in the germline V gene. CDR3 in DNA: TGCGTCAGCAGCTTGGACGGACGTCCTGGTCAGCCCCAGCATTTT. Translating it yields CVSSLDGRPGQPQHF.

This clonotype was counted at least ten times. This chain uses TRBV19 with TRBJ2-4, with D perhaps matching TRBD1 (5 bases). V was pared by 8 bases and J by 1 base, with 15 bases between. Germline values: CDR1 LNHDA, CDR2 SQIVND (reference sequence). The CDR3 covers 15 residues. The CDR3 nucleotides are TGTGCCAGTCGACCAGGGTTGGGGGCCAAAAACATTCAGTACTTC. Protein product: CASRPGLGAKNIQYF.

The chain joins TRBV24-1 to TRBJ1-2, with a tentative D call TRBD1 (5 bases). Germline CDR1 and CDR2: KGHDR and SFDVKD. This CDR3 contains 13 residues. Trimming stripped 3 bases from V and 4 bases from J, with 8 bases between. The CDR3 sequence: CATSDGAAYGYTF. The CDR3 DNA follows: TGTGCCACCAGTGATGGGGCGGCCTATGGCTACACCTTC.

This clonotype was detected many times. The chain has TRBV27 and TRBJ1-1; D is perhaps TRBD1 (5 bases). The germline V gene encodes CDR1 MNHEY and CDR2 SMNVEV (reference sequence). The CDR3 runs to 15 residues. The V end was cut by 5 bases, the J end by 1 base, with 14 bases between. CDR3 protein: CASSPYTGGNTEAFF. In DNA form, the CDR3 reads TGTGCCAGCAGTCCATATACAGGAGGGAACACTGAAGCTTTCTTT.

This clonotype was observed at least ten times. CDR3 region: CASSVGGQNYGYTF. The CDR3 DNA reads as TGTGCCAGCAGCGTAGGTGGACAGAACTATGGCTACACCTTC. This chain uses TRBV9 with TRBJ1-2, with D maybe TRBD1 (6 bases). Germline lookup yields CDR1 SGDLS and CDR2 YYNGEE. Trimming took off 0 bases at V and 2 bases at J, with 8 bases between the two ends. CDR3 length equals 14 residues.

This clonotype occurred many times. V usage is TRBV6-5 and J usage is TRBJ1-5; D not resolved. This CDR3 comprises 15 residues. Trimming removed 2 bases from V and 0 bases from J, with 8 bases in between. Germline CDR1 and CDR2: MNHEY and SVGAGI. The CDR3 DNA follows: TGTGCCAGCAGTTACGGTAGCGATAGCAATCAGCCCCAGCATTTT. Translated: CASSYGSDSNQPQHF.

V usage is TRBV5-1 and J usage is TRBJ2-5, with a tentative D call TRBD2 (5 bases). CDR1 and CDR2 from the germline V gene are SGHRS and YFSETQ. Trimming cost V 2 bases and J 3 bases, with 11 bases left between them. This CDR3 region has 14 residues. The CDR3 here is CASSFGSAEETQYF. CDR3 bases: TGCGCCAGCAGCTTCGGGTCAGCGGAAGAGACCCAGTACTTC.

There are many counts of this clonotype. The rearrangement links TRBV7-2 to TRBJ1-2, with D possibly being TRBD1 (5 bases). Germline CDR1 and CDR2: SGHTA and FQGNSA. The CDR3 extends over 14 amino acids. The germline V and J ends were trimmed by 0 bases and 8 bases, with 13 bases remaining between them. This chain's CDR3 is CASSLATGSGGYTF. The CDR3 DNA sequence: TGTGCCAGCAGCTTAGCCACAGGATCCGGGGGCTACACCTTC.

This clonotype was observed a few times. A much bigger clone sits one base away, suggesting this may be a read error. This sequence joins TRBV6-1 and TRBJ2-7, with D uncertain. The CDR3 has 11 residues. V lost 6 bases, J lost 4 bases, and 7 bases lay in between. Germline CDR1 and CDR2: MNHNS and SASEGT. The DNA for the CDR3 is TGTGCCAGCAGAACCCAATACGAGCAGTACTTC. As protein: CASRTQYEQYF.